Listed here are 24 T cell receptor beta chains from one sample, sequenced in a study of a mutant IDH1 vaccine in newly diagnosed glioma. Generated by immunoSEQ multiplex PCR, the TCRdb table keeps only in-frame clones and is missing some. The sample records tens of thousands of clones, 80% being singletons. What these receptors recognize is not known. As for time point: week 23, last vaccination. Each dose of the vaccine consisted of 300 ug of mutant IDH1 20-mer peptide, with topical imiquimod. Sequenced here: PBMCs, sampled from a glioma patient whose treatment included an IDH1 peptide vaccine. The receptors shown here come from a man aged 40-49 years with glioma.

This chain links TRBV7-3 with TRBJ2-1; 15 bases match TRBD2. This CDR3 is 18 amino acids long. The germline V gene encodes CDR1 SGHTA and CDR2 FQGTGA. With 5 bases clipped from V and 0 bases from J, the junction kept 5 bases outside the gene matches. The CDR3, as DNA: TGTGCCAGCAGCAGGACTAGCGGGGGGGCGAGCTCCTACAATGAGCAGTTCTTC. This sequence encodes CASSRTSGGASSYNEQFF.

The chain couples TRBV13 to TRBJ1-5; no firm D call. Germline lookup yields CDR1 PRHDT and CDR2 FYEKMQ (reference sequence). The V end was cut by 5 bases, the J end by 3 bases, with 8 bases between. The CDR3 runs 13 residues. The CDR3 here is CASSRGNNQPQHF. The CDR3 nucleotides read TGTGCCAGCAGCCGAGGCAACAATCAGCCCCAGCATTTT.

The rearrangement joins TRBV4-1 to TRBJ2-1; D assignment may be TRBD1 or TRBD2 (5 bases each). CDR3 length equals 13 residues. CDR1 and CDR2 (germline): MGHRA, YSYEKL. The germline V and J ends were trimmed by 1 base and 12 bases, with 13 bases remaining between them. The CDR3 DNA reads TGCGCCAGCAGCCAAGTAGGGACCGAGGGGCAGTTCTTC. It yields the protein CASSQVGTEGQFF.

The chain has TRBV5-4 and TRBJ2-1; a possible D gene is TRBD2 (5 bases). This CDR3 region has 12 residues. V dropped 0 bases and J dropped 9 bases, with 7 bases sitting between them. Per germline, CDR1 SGHNT and CDR2 YYREEE (reference sequence). The CDR3 DNA reads as TGTGCCAGCAGCTTGGATGCGGGTGAGCAGTTCTTC. Encoded protein: CASSLDAGEQFF. The variable domain in full, completed from reference TRBV5-4 and TRBJ2-1, reads ETGVTQSPTHLIKTRGQQVTLRCSSQSGHNTVSWYQQALGQGPQFIFQYYREEENGRGNFPPRFSGLQFPNYSSELNVNALELDDSALYLCASSLDAGEQFFGPGTRLTVL.

The V and J genes are TRBV7-2 and TRBJ2-5; D is uncertain. The CDR3 has 13 amino acids. The germline V and J ends were trimmed by 2 bases and 5 bases, with 9 bases remaining between them. Germline V CDR1 and CDR2: SGHTA, FQGNSA. CDR3 nucleotide sequence: TGTGCCAGCAGCTTAATTTCGGGCGAGACCCAGTACTTC. Encoded protein: CASSLISGETQYF.

This clone was seen more than once but under ten times. The chain has TRBV4-1 and TRBJ1-1; D is perhaps TRBD1 (6 bases). Deletions cut 0 bases from V and 1 base from J, with 9 bases between. This CDR3 has 15 residues. Germline V gene data show CDR1 as MGHRA and CDR2 as YSYEKL. The CDR3 coding sequence is TGCGCCAGCAGCCAAGACCGAGGGGGGAACACTGAAGCTTTCTTT. Protein: CASSQDRGGNTEAFF.

The chain joins TRBV6-5 to TRBJ1-3; TRBD1 agrees at 7 bases. The CDR3 has 15 residues. CDR1 is MNHEY and CDR2 is SVGAGI in the germline V gene. V was clipped by 6 bases and J by 4 bases; unmatched bases: 9. The CDR3 is CASRDNRGPGNTIYF. The CDR3 coding sequence is TGTGCCAGCAGGGATAACAGGGGCCCAGGAAACACCATATATTTT.

The chain has TRBV4-1 and TRBJ1-2; 9 bases are a match to TRBD1. With 3 bases clipped from V and 6 bases from J, the junction kept 14 bases outside the gene matches. CDR3 size: 17 residues. CDR1 and CDR2 (germline): MGHRA, YSYEKL. In nucleotides, the CDR3 is TGCGCCAGCAGCCAGCCCACTGGGGGACAGGGCTCTAATGGCTACACCTTC. Its translation: CASSQPTGGQGSNGYTF.

This chain connects TRBV15 to TRBJ2-5; tentatively, D is TRBD2 (5 bases). V was pared by 1 base and J by 1 base, with 7 bases between. The CDR3 loop spans 14 amino acids. The germline CDR1 and CDR2 sequences are LNHNV and YYDKDF (reference sequence). CDR3 nucleotides: TGTGCCACCAGCAGAGGAGGGAGCCAAGAGACCCAGTACTTC. It yields the protein CATSRGGSQETQYF.

The rearrangement joins TRBV2 to TRBJ1-3; the match to TRBD1 covers 10 bases. The junction had 4 bases not matched to a gene; V was cut back by 4 bases and J by 1 base. This CDR3 is 16 amino acids long. Germline assignment: CDR1 SNHLY and CDR2 FYNNEI. As DNA, the CDR3 is TGTGCCAGCAGTGTTATGGACAGGGGGTCTGGAAACACCATATATTTT. It translates to CASSVMDRGSGNTIYF. The whole variable domain, remainder taken from reference TRBV2 and TRBJ1-3, is EPEVTQTPSHQVTQMGQEVILRCVPISNHLYFYWYRQILGQKVEFLVSFYNNEISEKSEIFDDQFSVERPDGSNFTLKIRSTKLEDSAMYFCASSVMDRGSGNTIYFGEGSWLTVV.

J is TRBJ2-7 and V is TRBV5-1, with TRBD2 matching 10 bases. Germline values: CDR1 SGHRS, CDR2 YFSETQ. The junction had 11 bases not matched to a gene; V was cut back by 2 bases and J by 6 bases. CDR3 length equals 16 residues. In DNA, the CDR3 is TGCGCCAGCAGCTTCGATCCTAGCGGGGGCTCCCGCGAGCAGTACTTC. It is translated as CASSFDPSGGSREQYF.

This rearrangement joins TRBV11-2 to TRBJ2-4; a possible D gene is TRBD2 (5 bases). Germline-derived CDR1 and CDR2 are SGHAT and FQNNGV. The CDR3 spans 15 residues. V was trimmed by 4 bases and J by 2 bases, leaving 12 bases between them. The CDR3 region is CASSSFEGTKNIQYF. DNA for the CDR3: TGTGCCAGCAGCTCCTTCGAGGGAACCAAAAACATTCAGTACTTC. Based on the CDR3 plus reference TRBV11-2 and TRBJ2-4, the full variable domain is EAGVAQSPRYKIIEKRQSVAFWCNPISGHATLYWYQQILGQGPKLLIQFQNNGVVDDSQLPKDRFSAERLKGVDSTLKIQPAKLEDSAVYLCASSSFEGTKNIQYFGAGTRLSVL.

In this sample, this clone turned up a few times. V and J are TRBV30 and TRBJ1-5; TRBD1 is a possible D gene (6 bases). The CDR3 sequence is 13 residues long. Trimming pared 0 bases from V and 5 bases from J, leaving 8 bases between. Per germline, CDR1 GTSNPN and CDR2 SVGIG (reference sequence). The CDR3, as DNA: TGTGCCTGGAGTGTGACAGGCCATCAGCCCCAGCATTTT. Its protein product is CAWSVTGHQPQHF.

Here the CDR3 reads CAWRRSGEGNTEAFF. Written as DNA, the CDR3 is TGTGCCTGGAGGAGGTCAGGGGAGGGGAACACTGAAGCTTTCTTT. The rearrangement joins TRBV30 to TRBJ1-1, with D perhaps matching TRBD1 (6 bases). This CDR3 region has 15 residues. Germline V CDR1 and CDR2: GTSNPN, SVGIG (reference sequence). V was trimmed by 3 bases and J by 1 base, leaving 15 bases between them.

The V gene is TRBV18, the J gene TRBJ2-5; perhaps TRBD2 as D (6 bases). The germline gives CDR1 KGHSH, CDR2 LQKENI. This CDR3 has 15 amino acids. V was clipped by 2 bases and J by 3 bases, with 13 bases between them. CDR3 region: CASSPWAGTEETQYF. CDR3 nucleotide sequence: TGTGCCAGCTCACCATGGGCGGGGACGGAAGAGACCCAGTACTTC. The complete variable domain, with remaining parts taken from reference TRBV18 and TRBJ2-5, reads NAGVMQNPRHLVRRRGQEARLRCSPMKGHSHVYWYRQLPEEGLKFMVYLQKENIIDESGMPKERFSAEFPKEGPSILRIQQVVRGDSAAYFCASSPWAGTEETQYFGPGTRLLVL.

The chain joins TRBV7-9 to TRBJ1-2, with 8 bases aligning to TRBD1. The CDR3 is made up of 15 amino acids. The V gene end was trimmed by 5 bases and the J gene end by 1 base; junction bases not matched to a gene: 6. CDR1 and CDR2 (germline): SEHNR, FQNEAQ (reference sequence). CDR3 bases: TGTGCCAGCAGCCCGGGGACAGGCCTTAACTATGGCTACACCTTC. The encoded protein is CASSPGTGLNYGYTF.

The V call is TRBV5-1, the J call TRBJ2-7, with 7 bases identical to TRBD1. V lost 2 bases, J lost 3 bases, and 2 bases stayed unmatched. In germline, CDR1 is SGHRS, CDR2 YFSETQ. This CDR3 has 13 residues. The CDR3 is CASSLTGVYEQYF. CDR3 coding DNA: TGCGCCAGCAGCTTAACAGGGGTCTACGAGCAGTACTTC.

This clone appeared a few times. The genes are TRBV10-1 and TRBJ1-2; 8 bases are a match to TRBD1. Germline V gene sequence: CDR1 WNHNN, CDR2 SYGVQD (reference sequence). The CDR3 contains 13 residues. The junction had 9 bases not matched to a gene; V was cut back by 8 bases and J by 7 bases. This CDR3 reads CASSDRAGFGYTF. CDR3 DNA: TGCGCCAGCTCGGACAGGGCGGGCTTTGGCTACACCTTC.

The V and J genes are TRBV7-2 and TRBJ2-3; 9 bases fit TRBD2. This CDR3 is 16 amino acids long. The V gene's germline CDR1 is SGHTA and CDR2 FQGNSA. The V segment lost 5 bases and the J segment 5 bases; nucleotides outside the gene matches: 11. The CDR3, as DNA: TGTGCCAGCAGCCCCAAGGGGCGGGGGGGTTTAGATACGCAGTATTTT. Translated, it gives CASSPKGRGGLDTQYF.

The chain joins TRBV11-2 to TRBJ1-4; D unclear. The CDR3 has 12 amino acids. V lost 1 base to trimming and J lost 12 bases, with 9 bases between them. Per the germline V gene, CDR1 is SGHAT and CDR2 is FQNNGV. CDR3 residues: CASSLVPEELFF. As DNA, the CDR3 is TGTGCCAGCAGCTTAGTACCCGAGGAACTGTTTTTT.

This chain connects TRBV6-5 to TRBJ2-2, with D unclear. The length of the CDR3 is 12 residues. The V gene lost 5 bases and the J gene lost 7 bases, with 8 bases spanning the gap. Germline values: CDR1 MNHEY, CDR2 SVGAGI. The CDR3 loop is CASSKEFGELFF. DNA of the CDR3: TGTGCCAGCAGTAAGGAGTTCGGGGAGCTGTTTTTT.

V usage is TRBV6-1 and J usage is TRBJ2-7; 7 bases map to TRBD1. CDR3 length equals 14 residues. Germline CDR1 and CDR2: MNHNS and SASEGT. After removal of 10 bases from V and 2 bases from J, the junction contained 11 bases not matched to a gene. CDR3 in amino acids: CATIRDSPPYEQYF. CDR3 in DNA: TGTGCCACCATCCGGGACAGCCCCCCCTACGAGCAGTACTTC.

This chain uses TRBV19 with TRBJ1-2; D perhaps matches TRBD1 (6 bases). The CDR3 runs 16 residues. Germline CDR1 LNHDA, CDR2 SQIVND (reference sequence). Trimming stripped 6 bases from V and 12 bases from J, with 29 bases between. The CDR3 here is CASSSSSGGQIYKHTF. DNA for the CDR3: TGTGCCAGTAGCTCCTCCAGCGGTGGACAGATATATAAGCACACCTTC. Together with reference TRBV19 and TRBJ1-2, the CDR3 gives the full variable domain: DGGITQSPKYLFRKEGQNVTLSCEQNLNHDAMYWYRQDPGQGLRLIYYSQIVNDFQKGDIAEGYSVSREKKESFPLTVTSAQKNPTAFYLCASSSSSGGQIYKHTFGSGTRLTVV.

This clone was seen a handful of times. V gene TRBV4-2 combines with J gene TRBJ2-5; TRBD2 might be the D (5 bases). CDR1 is LGHNA, CDR2 YNFKEQ, per germline. CDR3 length: 13 amino acids. Between the trimmed V and J ends, which lost 6 bases and 3 bases, there was a span of 11 bases. DNA for the CDR3: TGTGCCAGCAGTTCAGGACTGGAAGAGACCCAGTACTTC. It is translated as CASSSGLEETQYF.